These 26 T cell receptor beta chains originate from one sample sequenced in a study of technical replicates of blood from four donors. Sequencing used immunoSEQ multiplex PCR; TCRdb keeps in-frame clones, though not all of them. The sample includes 50,000 to 70,000 clones, 65% to 90% of them seen just once. The sequenced material came from PBMCs. Source of these receptors: a human donor in good health. Some clones in this sample may be carry-over from other donors' samples.

This chain links TRBV6-5 with TRBJ2-7; 7 bases agree with TRBD1. Germline V gene data show CDR1 as MNHEY and CDR2 as SVGAGI. The CDR3 sequence is 14 residues long. The ends lost 7 bases at V and 5 bases at J; junction bases unmatched: 11. CDR3: CASTAGTALDEQYF. Here the CDR3 DNA reads TGTGCCAGCACCGCCGGGACAGCCCTGGACGAGCAGTACTTC.

The J gene is TRBJ1-1, the V gene TRBV19; 8 nucleotides align to TRBD1. Germline CDR1 is LNHDA and CDR2 is SQIVND (reference sequence). The CDR3 consists of 18 residues. V dropped 1 base and J dropped 0; count of bases not matched to a gene: 10. The CDR3 DNA follows: TGTGCCAGTAGTATAGCTGGCAGGGGGCCTGTCGTGAACACTGAAGCTTTCTTT. Translated: CASSIAGRGPVVNTEAFF.

The chain joins TRBV7-2 to TRBJ2-2; perhaps TRBD2 as D (6 bases). CDR1 SGHTA and CDR2 FQGNSA come from the germline V gene. The length of the CDR3 is 15 residues. V lost 4 bases and J 4 bases, leaving 13 bases between the germline ends. CDR3 nucleotides: TGTGCCAGCAGCTATTGGGGGGAGGTCACCGGGGAGCTGTTTTTT. It codes for CASSYWGEVTGELFF.

The CDR3 protein is CASSVAFSDGYTF. The CDR3 DNA sequence: TGTGCCAGCAGCGTGGCATTCTCGGATGGCTACACCTTC. This sequence joins TRBV5-4 and TRBJ1-2; D is uncertain. The CDR3 runs 13 residues. Deletions cut 4 bases from V and 6 bases from J, with 13 bases between. Germline CDR1 SGHNT, CDR2 YYREEE (reference sequence).

The chain is built from TRBV7-2 and TRBJ1-5; the D gene is possibly TRBD1 (6 bases). The CDR3 contains 14 residues. Germline lookup yields CDR1 SGHTA and CDR2 FQGNSA. Trimming pared 6 bases from V and 6 bases from J, leaving 15 bases between. CDR3 DNA sequence: TGTGCCAGCAGGCAACGAGGGGGGGCTCAGCCCCAGCATTTT. This codes for CASRQRGGAQPQHF. The full variable domain, completed using reference TRBV7-2 and TRBJ1-5, is GAGVSQSPSNKVTEKGKDVELRCDPISGHTALYWYRQSLGQGLEFLIYFQGNSAPDKSGLPSDRFSAERTGGSVSTLTIQRTQQEDSAVYLCASRQRGGAQPQHFGDGTRLSIL.

The J gene is TRBJ1-3, the V gene TRBV19; 8 nucleotides align to TRBD1. This CDR3 has 14 amino acids. V lost 9 bases and J lost 2; bases outside the gene matches: 6. Germline lookup yields CDR1 LNHDA and CDR2 SQIVND (reference sequence). Here the CDR3 DNA reads TGTGCCAGCCAAGACAGGGGAACTGGAAACACCATATATTTT. This translates into CASQDRGTGNTIYF.

The CDR3, as DNA: TGTGCCAGCAGCTTAGCTTCAGATTTAAGCTCCTACAATGAGCAGTTCTTC. It yields the protein CASSLASDLSSYNEQFF. The chain combines TRBV7-2 with TRBJ2-1; D is ambiguous. Germline-derived CDR1 and CDR2 are SGHTA and FQGNSA. The CDR3 totals 17 residues. The V end was cut by 0 bases, the J end by 0 bases, with 12 bases between.

This clone occurred once. The V call is TRBV27, the J call TRBJ2-5; 11 nucleotides match TRBD2. V gave up 6 bases and J gave up 2 bases; unmatched junction bases: 8. The CDR3 contains 16 residues. From germline, CDR1 is MNHEY and CDR2 SMNVEV (reference sequence). The CDR3 region is CASRRGVAGGQETQYF. The DNA of the CDR3 is TGTGCCAGCAGGCGCGGGGTAGCGGGGGGGCAAGAGACCCAGTACTTC.

V usage is TRBV5-1 and J usage is TRBJ2-3, with D possibly being TRBD1 (9 bases). CDR3 length: 16 amino acids. V lost 1 base and J lost 5, with 17 bases in between. Germline assignment: CDR1 SGHRS and CDR2 YFSETQ. CDR3 nucleotide sequence: TGCGCCAGCAGCTTGCTAATAGCGGGACAGGGAGATACGCAGTATTTT. Protein: CASSLLIAGQGDTQYF.

This rearrangement joins TRBV11-2 to TRBJ2-2; TRBD1 might be the D (5 bases). V gave up 1 base and J gave up 6 bases, with 12 bases separating them. There are 15 residues in the CDR3. The germline CDR1 and CDR2 sequences are SGHAT and FQNNGV. This chain's CDR3 is CASSLVVRAAGELFF. The CDR3 DNA is TGTGCCAGCAGCTTAGTGGTCAGGGCGGCCGGGGAGCTGTTTTTT.

V is TRBV9 and J is TRBJ2-3; 10 nucleotides match TRBD2. Unmatched junction bases numbered 5, after V lost 0 bases and J lost 4 bases. There are 16 residues in the CDR3. Per germline, CDR1 SGDLS and CDR2 YYNGEE. The CDR3 DNA sequence: TGTGCCAGCAGCGTAGGAGGTAGCGGGAGGTCAGATACGCAGTATTTT. Its protein is CASSVGGSGRSDTQYF.

The chain combines TRBV20-1 with TRBJ1-1; 10 bases are a match to TRBD1. Trimming took 6 bases from V and 7 from J; bases not matched to a gene: 2. The CDR3 covers 11 residues. Germline V gene data show CDR1 as DFQATT and CDR2 as SNEGSKA (reference sequence). CDR3: CSARTGGEAFF. The CDR3, as DNA: TGCAGTGCCCGGACAGGGGGTGAAGCTTTCTTT.

This clone was recorded once. This sequence joins TRBV6-6 and TRBJ2-7; D might be TRBD2 (6 bases). The germline V and J ends were trimmed by 5 bases and 7 bases, with 15 bases remaining between them. This CDR3 spans 13 amino acids. Germline V gene data show CDR1 as MNHNY and CDR2 as SVGAGI (reference sequence). CDR3 region: CASSGHGGPEQYF. The CDR3 DNA follows: TGTGCCAGCAGTGGCCACGGGGGTCCGGAGCAGTACTTC.

The chain combines TRBV9 with TRBJ2-6; TRBD1 aligns across 9 bases. CDR1 is SGDLS and CDR2 is YYNGEE in the germline V gene. V shed 3 bases, J shed 4 bases, and the junction held 5 bases outside the gene matches. There are 16 residues in the CDR3. For the CDR3, the DNA is TGTGCCAGCAGCGCCGGGACAGGGCTCGGGGCCAACGTCCTGACTTTC. It encodes CASSAGTGLGANVLTF.

This chain links TRBV7-8 with TRBJ2-7, with 9 bases aligning to TRBD2. V lost 6 bases, J lost 3 bases, and 6 bases stayed unmatched. The CDR3 runs to 14 residues. Germline-derived CDR1 and CDR2 are SGHVS and FQNEAQ. The DNA for the CDR3 is TGTGCCAGCAGTACTAGCGGGCTTATCTACGAGCAGTACTTC. This gives the protein CASSTSGLIYEQYF. The full variable domain, completed using reference TRBV7-8 and TRBJ2-7, is GAGVSQSPRYKVAKRGQDVALRCDPISGHVSLFWYQQALGQGPEFLTYFQNEAQLDKSGLPSDRFFAERPEGSVSTLKIQRTQQEDSAVYLCASSTSGLIYEQYFGPGTRLTVT.

V usage is TRBV7-9 and J usage is TRBJ2-1; TRBD2 matches at 11 bases. Unmatched junction bases numbered 6, after V lost 5 bases and J lost 3 bases. CDR1 is SEHNR and CDR2 is FQNEAQ in the germline V gene (reference sequence). The CDR3 runs to 16 residues. The CDR3: CASSKVAGGDYNEQFF. CDR3 DNA: TGTGCCAGCAGCAAAGTAGCGGGGGGGGACTACAATGAGCAGTTCTTC.

The V gene is TRBV7-2, the J gene TRBJ2-5, with D maybe TRBD1 (5 bases). Trimming removed 5 bases from V and 0 bases from J, with 13 bases in between. Germline CDR1 SGHTA, CDR2 FQGNSA. CDR3 length: 15 residues. The CDR3 is CASSGQDSDQETQYF. The CDR3 region has the DNA TGTGCCAGCAGCGGACAAGACAGCGACCAAGAGACCCAGTACTTC. Complete variable domain (other parts from reference TRBV7-2 and TRBJ2-5): GAGVSQSPSNKVTEKGKDVELRCDPISGHTALYWYRQSLGQGLEFLIYFQGNSAPDKSGLPSDRFSAERTGGSVSTLTIQRTQQEDSAVYLCASSGQDSDQETQYFGPGTRLLVL.

This sequence joins TRBV5-8 and TRBJ2-2, with 9 bases fitting TRBD2. The CDR3 covers 15 residues. V gave up 1 base and J gave up 2 bases; unmatched junction bases: 0. Germline V gene sequence: CDR1 SGHTS, CDR2 YDEGEE. The CDR3 region has the DNA TGTGCCAGCAGCTTGCTAGCGGGAAACACCGGGGAGCTGTTTTTT. The encoded protein is CASSLLAGNTGELFF.

The chain links TRBV5-6 to TRBJ1-5; 8 bases fit TRBD1. Germline V gives CDR1 SGHDT, CDR2 YYEEEE. Losses at the gene ends were 4 bases for V and 7 bases for J; bases not matched to a gene: 4. CDR3 length equals 13 residues. The CDR3 bases are TGTGCCAGCAGCGTACAGGGGGGGCAGCCCCAGCATTTT. Translating it yields CASSVQGGQPQHF. Variable domain in full (rest from reference TRBV5-6 and TRBJ1-5): DAGVTQSPTHLIKTRGQQVTLRCSPKSGHDTVSWYQQALGQGPQFIFQYYEEEERQRGNFPDRFSGHQFPNYSSELNVNALLLGDSALYLCASSVQGGQPQHFGDGTRLSIL.

The rearrangement links TRBV11-2 to TRBJ2-5, with 11 bases fitting TRBD2. Germline V gives CDR1 SGHAT, CDR2 FQNNGV. J gave up 7 bases and V 5 bases, and 15 bases lay outside the gene matches. The CDR3 extends over 17 amino acids. This CDR3 reads CASSERLAGPLRGTQYF. As DNA, the CDR3 is TGTGCCAGCAGCGAGCGACTAGCGGGGCCCCTCAGGGGGACCCAGTACTTC. The full variable domain, in which reference TRBV11-2 and TRBJ2-5 provide the parts outside the CDR3, is EAGVAQSPRYKIIEKRQSVAFWCNPISGHATLYWYQQILGQGPKLLIQFQNNGVVDDSQLPKDRFSAERLKGVDSTLKIQPAKLEDSAVYLCASSERLAGPLRGTQYFGPGTRLLVL.

This clone is classed as medium-sized (0.01 to 0.1%). The sample holds other DNA sequences that translate to the same CDR3. The chain employs TRBV10-3 and TRBJ1-1; maybe TRBD1 (5 bases). The germline V and J ends were trimmed by 6 bases and 1 base, with 12 bases remaining between them. CDR3 size: 14 residues. The germline V gene encodes CDR1 ENHRY and CDR2 SYGVKD. The CDR3 here is CAIREKGSNTEAFF. The CDR3 DNA follows: TGTGCCATCAGGGAAAAGGGGTCGAACACTGAAGCTTTCTTT.

The chain uses TRBV28 and TRBJ2-1, with 8 positions matching TRBD2. Germline V gene lookup returns CDR1 MDHEN and CDR2 SYDVKM. The CDR3 extends over 14 amino acids. Trimming at V came to 7 bases and at J to 7 bases, leaving 9 bases not matched to a gene. The CDR3 coding sequence is TGTGCCAGCATCCCGGGGGGGGCAAAGAATGAGCAGTTCTTC. Translation gives CASIPGGAKNEQFF.

The chain links TRBV5-1 to TRBJ2-2; the D gene is possibly TRBD2 (6 bases). V lost 3 bases and J lost 8, with 17 bases in between. This CDR3 spans 15 amino acids. Germline CDR1 and CDR2: SGHRS and YFSETQ. CDR3: CASSSQRPGVGELFF. CDR3 bases: TGCGCCAGCAGCTCGCAGCGGCCGGGGGTAGGGGAGCTGTTTTTT.

The gene calls are TRBV5-1 and TRBJ1-1; D gene ambiguous. The CDR3 extends over 15 amino acids. Trimming took off 4 bases at V and 1 base at J, with 14 bases between the two ends. The germline gives CDR1 SGHRS, CDR2 YFSETQ. Here the CDR3 reads CASSPLARQNTEAFF. As DNA, the CDR3 is TGCGCCAGCAGCCCGCTGGCTCGACAGAACACTGAAGCTTTCTTT.

The chain employs TRBV10-3 and TRBJ1-1; D perhaps matches TRBD1 (6 bases). Germline assignment: CDR1 ENHRY and CDR2 SYGVKD. Trimming removed 6 bases at V and 2 bases at J, with 10 bases between. The CDR3 is 13 residues long. The CDR3 DNA sequence: TGTGCCATCAGCATGGACAGTAACACTGAAGCTTTCTTT. Translated: CAISMDSNTEAFF.

V is TRBV6-5 and J is TRBJ1-2; TRBD1 agrees at 9 bases. The germline CDR1 and CDR2 sequences are MNHEY and SVGAGI. Trimming removed 6 bases from V and 6 bases from J; junction bases left unmatched: 5. There are 13 residues in the CDR3. The CDR3 DNA reads as TGTGCCAGCAGATTAACAGGGGGCAATGGCTACACCTTC. Translating it yields CASRLTGGNGYTF.